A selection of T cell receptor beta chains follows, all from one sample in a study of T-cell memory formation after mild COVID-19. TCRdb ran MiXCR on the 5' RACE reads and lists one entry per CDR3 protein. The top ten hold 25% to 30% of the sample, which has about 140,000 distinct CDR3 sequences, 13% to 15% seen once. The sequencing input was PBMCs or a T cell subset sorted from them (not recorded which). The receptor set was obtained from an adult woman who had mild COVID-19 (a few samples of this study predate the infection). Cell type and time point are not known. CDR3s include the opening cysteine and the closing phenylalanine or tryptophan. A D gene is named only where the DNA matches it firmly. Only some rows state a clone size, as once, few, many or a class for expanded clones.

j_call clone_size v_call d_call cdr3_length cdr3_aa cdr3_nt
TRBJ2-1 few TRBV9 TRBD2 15 CASSVASGSLDEQFF TGTGCCAGCAGCGTAGCAAGCGGGAGTTTGGATGAGCAGTTCTTC
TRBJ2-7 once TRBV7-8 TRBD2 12 CASSSAGTRQYF TGTGCCAGCAGCTCGGCGGGGACTAGGCAGTACTTC
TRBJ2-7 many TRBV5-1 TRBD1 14 CASSLGQGAYEQYF TGTGCCAGCAGCTTGGGACAGGGGGCCTACGAGCAGTACTTC
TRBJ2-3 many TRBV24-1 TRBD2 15 CATSEKAGVADTQYF TGTGCCACCAGTGAAAAAGCGGGAGTGGCAGATACGCAGTATTTT
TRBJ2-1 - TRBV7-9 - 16 CASSPGLGLGYNEQFF TGTGCCAGCAGCCCGGGACTCGGATTAGGGTACAATGAGCAGTTCTTC
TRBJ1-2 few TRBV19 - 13 CASSKQGHYGYTF TGTGCCAGTAGCAAACAGGGTCACTATGGCTACACCTTC
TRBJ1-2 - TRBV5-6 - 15 CASSSGTQLGDGYTF TGTGCCAGCAGCTCCGGGACTCAGCTCGGGGATGGCTACACCTTC
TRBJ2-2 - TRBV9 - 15 CASSVDFQGTGELFF TGTGCCAGCAGCGTAGATTTCCAGGGCACCGGGGAGCTGTTTTTT
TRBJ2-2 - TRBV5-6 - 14 CASSSLSNTGELFF TGTGCCAGCAGCTCACTATCTAACACCGGGGAGCTGTTTTTT
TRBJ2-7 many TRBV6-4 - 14 CASSIKRGSYEQYF TGTGCCAGCAGTATTAAAAGGGGCTCCTACGAGCAGTACTTC
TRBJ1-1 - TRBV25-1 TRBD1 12 CASTTGATEAFF TGTGCCAGCACCACAGGGGCCACTGAAGCTTTCTTT
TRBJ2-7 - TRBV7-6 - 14 CASSSADGSYEQYF TGTGCCAGCAGCTCCGCGGACGGGTCCTACGAGCAGTACTTC
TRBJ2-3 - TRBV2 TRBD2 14 CASSPRGITDTQYF TGTGCCAGCTCTCCGCGGGGGATCACAGATACGCAGTATTTT
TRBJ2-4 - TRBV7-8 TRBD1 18 CASSPIAGTGVAKNIRYF TGTGCCAGCAGCCCAATCGCCGGGACAGGGGTTGCCAAAAACATTCGGTACTTC
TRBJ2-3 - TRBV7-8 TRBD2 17 CASSLDYGGRSTDTQYF TGTGCCAGCAGCTTAGACTACGGCGGGAGAAGCACAGATACGCAGTATTTT
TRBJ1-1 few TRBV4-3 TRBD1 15 CASSRTGGKNTEAFF TGCGCCAGCAGCCGCACAGGGGGTAAGAACACTGAAGCTTTCTTT
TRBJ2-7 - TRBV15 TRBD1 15 CATSTWGQGNNEQYF TGTGCCACCAGCACCTGGGGACAGGGGAATAACGAGCAGTACTTC
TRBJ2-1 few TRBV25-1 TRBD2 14 CASETSGGTDEQFF TGTGCCAGCGAGACTAGCGGGGGGACAGATGAGCAGTTCTTC
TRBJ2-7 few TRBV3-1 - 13 CASSQDPSREQYF TGTGCCAGCAGCCAAGATCCCAGCCGCGAGCAGTACTTC
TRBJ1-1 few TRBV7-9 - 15 CASSLAMGHPVGAFF TGTGCCAGCAGCTTAGCCATGGGACACCCAGTAGGAGCTTTCTTT
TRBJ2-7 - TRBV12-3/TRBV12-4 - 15 CASKVDSDYSYEQYF TGTGCCAGCAAAGTCGACAGCGACTACTCCTACGAGCAGTACTTC
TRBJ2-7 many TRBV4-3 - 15 CASSQEPRSSYEQYF TGCGCCAGCAGCCAAGAACCCAGGAGCTCCTACGAGCAGTACTTC
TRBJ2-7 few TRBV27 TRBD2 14 CASGEREGPYEQYF TGTGCCAGCGGGGAGCGGGAGGGCCCCTACGAGCAGTACTTC
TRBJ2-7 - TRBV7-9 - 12 CASSVDSYEQYF TGTGCCAGCAGCGTCGACTCCTACGAGCAGTACTTC
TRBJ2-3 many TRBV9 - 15 CASSVGAGGTDTQYF TGTGCCAGCAGCGTAGGGGCAGGGGGCACAGATACGCAGTATTTT
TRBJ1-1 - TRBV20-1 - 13 CSAVDKVRAEAFF TGCAGTGCTGTCGATAAAGTTAGGGCTGAAGCTTTCTTT
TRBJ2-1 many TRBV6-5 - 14 CASSYSGFYNEQFF TGTGCCAGCAGTTACTCCGGCTTTTACAATGAGCAGTTCTTC
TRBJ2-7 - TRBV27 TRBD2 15 CASRERAGGGSEQYF TGTGCCAGCAGGGAGAGAGCGGGAGGAGGTTCCGAGCAGTACTTC
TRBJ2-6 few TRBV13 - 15 CASSPGGSGANVLTF TGTGCCAGCAGCCCCGGTGGGTCTGGGGCCAACGTCCTGACTTTC
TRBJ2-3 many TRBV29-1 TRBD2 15 CSVGASGRSTDTQYF TGCAGCGTTGGCGCTAGCGGGAGGAGCACAGATACGCAGTATTTT
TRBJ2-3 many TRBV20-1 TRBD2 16 CSARDGTSGEADTQYF TGCAGTGCTAGAGATGGGACTAGCGGGGAGGCAGATACGCAGTATTTT
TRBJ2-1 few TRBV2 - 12 CASSDWTNEQFF TGTGCCAGCAGTGACTGGACGAATGAGCAGTTCTTC
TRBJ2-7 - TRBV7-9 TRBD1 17 CASSPTADRVSSYEQYF TGTGCCAGCAGCCCCACGGCGGACAGGGTCAGCTCCTACGAGCAGTACTTC